A single T cell receptor beta chain is shown here with its context. This entry is derived from a study of blood T cell repertoires in COVID-19. Whole-study context: Researchers got acute and convalescent COVID-19 samples from the United States, Italy and Spain. T cells, B-cell-depleted T cells, or PBMCs provided the cDNA or gDNA that served as material.

The CDR3 totals 13 residues. Per germline, CDR1 SGHNT and CDR2 YENEEA. Trimming took off 5 bases at V and 2 bases at J, with 9 bases between the two ends. Only in-frame clones appear in the TCRdb table, and some are missing; sequencing was by immunoSEQ multiplex PCR. The sample has 200,000 to 250,000 clones; around 86% are singletons. What was sequenced was peripheral blood. The receptor was derived from a man aged 55 to 70 who had recovered from COVID-19. The chain employs TRBV11-3 and TRBJ1-1; no reliable D call. The CDR3 DNA reads as TGTGCCAGCAGCCGCGACACCAACACTGAAGCTTTCTTT. It encodes CASSRDTNTEAFF.